Given below is one TCR beta chain in context. The CDR3 covers 15 residues. V shed 6 bases and J shed 7 bases, with 21 bases lying between them. The germline CDR1 and CDR2 sequences are KGHSH and LQKENI. These data come from a study of control samples from healthy donors and cancer patients. This table comes from immunoSEQ multiplex PCR, and its TCRdb copy is limited to in-frame clones, with some not included. The top ten clones hold about 1.3% of a sample with around 83,000 clones, under 95% of them seen once. The sample was PBMCs. The receptor's source is a woman aged 35 to 49 with lung cancer. The chain carries TRBV18 and TRBJ1-2, with D maybe TRBD1 (6 bases). DNA for the CDR3: TGTGCCAGCTCTCTGGGAGGGGGAAGTGGCGGTGGCTACACCTTC. Translating gives CASSLGGGSGGGYTF.